The entry that follows covers one TCR beta chain sequence. What it binds is unknown. The sample originates from a study of CD8 T cells in ankylosing spondylitis. Molecular-barcoded quantitative 5'-RACE produced these TCR beta libraries. TCRdb analysed the 5' RACE reads with MiXCR anew, one entry per CDR3 protein. The sample has under 950,000 distinct CDR3 sequences, under 20% seen once. Study-wide points: A TCR beta motif of roughly eight highly homologous variants seemed to mark ankylosing spondylitis blood.

Germline V gene lookup returns CDR1 MDHEN and CDR2 SYDVKM. The CDR3 totals 15 residues. With 6 bases clipped from V and 4 bases from J, the junction kept 10 bases outside the gene matches. Sequencing input: blood, either unsorted or a sorted T cell fraction (not recorded which). The chain couples TRBV28 to TRBJ2-7; 9 positions agree with TRBD2. This TCR came from a male donor with ankylosing spondylitis. CDR3 sequence (DNA): TGTGCCAGCAGGCGGGAGGGCCTTATATCATACGAGCAGTACTTC. Translating it yields CASRREGLISYEQYF.